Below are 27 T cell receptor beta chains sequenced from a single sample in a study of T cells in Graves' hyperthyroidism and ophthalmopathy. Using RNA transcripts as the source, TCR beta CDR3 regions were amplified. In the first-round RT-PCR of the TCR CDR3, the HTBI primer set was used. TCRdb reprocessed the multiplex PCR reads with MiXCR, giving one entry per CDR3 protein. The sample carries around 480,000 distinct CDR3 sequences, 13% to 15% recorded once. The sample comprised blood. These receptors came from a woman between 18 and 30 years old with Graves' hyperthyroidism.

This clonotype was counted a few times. The CDR3, as DNA: TGTGCCAGCAGTCTTGGGGGATGGGGGGCAGGGACTGAAGCTTTCTTT. Residues: CASSLGGWGAGTEAFF. The chain joins TRBV28 to TRBJ1-1; tentatively, D is TRBD1 (6 bases). The CDR3 has 16 residues. V lost 5 bases to trimming and J lost 5 bases, with 21 bases between them. Germline CDR1 is MDHEN and CDR2 is SYDVKM.

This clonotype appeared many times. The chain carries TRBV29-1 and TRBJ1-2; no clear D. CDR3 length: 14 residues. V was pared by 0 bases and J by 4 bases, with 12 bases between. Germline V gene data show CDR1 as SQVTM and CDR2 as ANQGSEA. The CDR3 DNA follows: TGCAGCGTTGAAGATCATCAGAAGAGCTATGGCTACACCTTC. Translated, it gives CSVEDHQKSYGYTF.

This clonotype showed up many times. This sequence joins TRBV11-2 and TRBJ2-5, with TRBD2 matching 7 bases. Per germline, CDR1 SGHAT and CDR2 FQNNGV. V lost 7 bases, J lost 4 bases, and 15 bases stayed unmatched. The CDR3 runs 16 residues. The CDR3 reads CASTSSGEGGTETQYF. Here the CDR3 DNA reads TGTGCCAGCACCTCCTCCGGGGAGGGCGGGACAGAGACCCAGTACTTC. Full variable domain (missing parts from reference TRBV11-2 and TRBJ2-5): EAGVAQSPRYKIIEKRQSVAFWCNPISGHATLYWYQQILGQGPKLLIQFQNNGVVDDSQLPKDRFSAERLKGVDSTLKIQPAKLEDSAVYLCASTSSGEGGTETQYFGPGTRLLVL.

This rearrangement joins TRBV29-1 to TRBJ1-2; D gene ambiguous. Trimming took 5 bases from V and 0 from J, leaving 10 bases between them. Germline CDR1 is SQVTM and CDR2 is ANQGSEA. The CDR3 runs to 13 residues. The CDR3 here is CSVLWKTNYGYTF. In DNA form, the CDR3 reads TGCAGCGTTTTGTGGAAAACTAACTATGGCTACACCTTC.

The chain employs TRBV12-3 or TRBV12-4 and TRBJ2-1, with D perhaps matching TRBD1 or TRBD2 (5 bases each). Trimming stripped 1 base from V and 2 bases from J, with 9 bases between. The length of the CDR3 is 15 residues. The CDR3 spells CASSLGGLTYNEQFF. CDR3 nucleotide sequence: TGTGCCAGCAGTTTAGGGGGGTTAACCTACAATGAGCAGTTCTTC.

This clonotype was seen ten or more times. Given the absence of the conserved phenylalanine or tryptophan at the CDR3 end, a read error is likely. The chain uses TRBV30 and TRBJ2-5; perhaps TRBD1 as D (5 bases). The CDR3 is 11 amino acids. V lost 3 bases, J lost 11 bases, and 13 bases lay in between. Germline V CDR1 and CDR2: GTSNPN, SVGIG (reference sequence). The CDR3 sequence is CAWSESGLQYV. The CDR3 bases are TGTGCCTGGAGCGAATCAGGGTTACAGTACGTC.

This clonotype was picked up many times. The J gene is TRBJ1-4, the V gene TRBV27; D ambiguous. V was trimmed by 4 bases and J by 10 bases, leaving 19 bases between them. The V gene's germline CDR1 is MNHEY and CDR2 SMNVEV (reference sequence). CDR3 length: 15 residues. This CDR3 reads CASSSVDAPEGKLFF. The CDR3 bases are TGTGCCAGCAGTTCCGTAGATGCCCCCGAAGGAAAACTGTTTTTT.

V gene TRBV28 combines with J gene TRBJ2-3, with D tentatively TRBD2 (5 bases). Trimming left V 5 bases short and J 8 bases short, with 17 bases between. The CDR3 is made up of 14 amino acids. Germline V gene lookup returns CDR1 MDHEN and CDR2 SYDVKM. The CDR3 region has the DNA TGTGCCAGCAGTGCTATGGGGAGAAGGACTACGCAGTATTTT. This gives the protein CASSAMGRRTTQYF.

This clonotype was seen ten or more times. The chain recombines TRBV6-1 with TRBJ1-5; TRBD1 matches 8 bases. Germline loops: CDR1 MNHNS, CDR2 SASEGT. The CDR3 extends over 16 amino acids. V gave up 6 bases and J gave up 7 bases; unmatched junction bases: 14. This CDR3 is CASSTLGQGGYQPQHF. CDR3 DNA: TGTGCCAGCAGCACCCTCGGACAGGGTGGCTACCAGCCCCAGCATTTT.

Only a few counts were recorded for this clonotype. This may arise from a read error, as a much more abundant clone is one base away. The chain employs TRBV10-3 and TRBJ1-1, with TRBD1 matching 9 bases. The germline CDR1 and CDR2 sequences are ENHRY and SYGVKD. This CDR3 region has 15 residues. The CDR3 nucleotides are TGTGCCGTCAGTGAGGCGGGACAGGGGAACACTGAAGCTTTCTTT. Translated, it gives CAVSEAGQGNTEAFF.

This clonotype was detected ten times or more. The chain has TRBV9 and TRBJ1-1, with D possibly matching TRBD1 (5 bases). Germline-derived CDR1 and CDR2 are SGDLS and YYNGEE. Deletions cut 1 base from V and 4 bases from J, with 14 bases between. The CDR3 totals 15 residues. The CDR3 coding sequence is TGTGCCAGCAGCGTACTCTCGGGGGAGGCCACTGAAGCTTTCTTT. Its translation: CASSVLSGEATEAFF.

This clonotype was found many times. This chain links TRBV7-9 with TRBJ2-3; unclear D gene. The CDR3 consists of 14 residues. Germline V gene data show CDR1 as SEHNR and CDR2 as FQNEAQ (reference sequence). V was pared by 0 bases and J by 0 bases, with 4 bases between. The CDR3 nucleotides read TGTGCCAGCAGCTTAGCAACTAGCACAGATACGCAGTATTTT. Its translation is CASSLATSTDTQYF.

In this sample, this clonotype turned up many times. The CDR3 DNA reads as TGTGCCAGCAGTGATAGGACGGGCAGGAACACAGATACGCAGTATTTT. Protein sequence: CASSDRTGRNTDTQYF. The chain is built from TRBV25-1 and TRBJ2-3; D ambiguous. V was trimmed by 3 bases and J by 2 bases, leaving 15 bases between them. In germline, CDR1 is MGHDK, CDR2 SYGVNS. The CDR3 is 16 residues long.

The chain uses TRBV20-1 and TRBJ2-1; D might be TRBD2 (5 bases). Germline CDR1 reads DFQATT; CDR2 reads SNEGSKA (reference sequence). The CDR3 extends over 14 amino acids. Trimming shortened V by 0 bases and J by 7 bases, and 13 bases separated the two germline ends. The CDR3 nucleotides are TGCAGTGCTAGAGAGATGACTAATGGGAATGAGCAGTTCTTC. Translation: CSAREMTNGNEQFF.

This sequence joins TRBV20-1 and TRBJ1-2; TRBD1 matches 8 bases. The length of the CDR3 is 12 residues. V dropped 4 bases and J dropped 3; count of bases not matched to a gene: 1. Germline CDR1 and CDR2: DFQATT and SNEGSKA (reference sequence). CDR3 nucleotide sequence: TGCAGTGCTACAGGGGGCCACTATGGCTACACCTTC. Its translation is CSATGGHYGYTF.

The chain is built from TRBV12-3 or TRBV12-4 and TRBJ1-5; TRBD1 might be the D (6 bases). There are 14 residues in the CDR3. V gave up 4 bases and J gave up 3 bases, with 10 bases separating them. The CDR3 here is CASSSGAFNQPQHF. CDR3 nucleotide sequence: TGTGCCAGCAGTTCAGGGGCCTTCAATCAGCCCCAGCATTTT.

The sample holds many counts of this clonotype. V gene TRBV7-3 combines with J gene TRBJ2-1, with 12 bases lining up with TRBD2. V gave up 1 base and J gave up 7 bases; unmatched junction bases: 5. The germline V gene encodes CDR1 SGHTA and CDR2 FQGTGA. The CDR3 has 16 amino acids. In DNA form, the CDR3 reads TGTGCCAGCAGCTTAATGCGCGGGACTAGCGGGAATGAGCAGTTCTTC. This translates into CASSLMRGTSGNEQFF.

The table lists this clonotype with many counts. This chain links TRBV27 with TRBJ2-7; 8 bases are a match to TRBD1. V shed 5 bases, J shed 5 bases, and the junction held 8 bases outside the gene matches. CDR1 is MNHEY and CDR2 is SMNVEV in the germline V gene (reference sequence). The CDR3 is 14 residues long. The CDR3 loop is CASSPRTGIHEQYV. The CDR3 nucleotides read TGTGCCAGCAGTCCTCGGACAGGGATCCACGAGCAGTACGTC.

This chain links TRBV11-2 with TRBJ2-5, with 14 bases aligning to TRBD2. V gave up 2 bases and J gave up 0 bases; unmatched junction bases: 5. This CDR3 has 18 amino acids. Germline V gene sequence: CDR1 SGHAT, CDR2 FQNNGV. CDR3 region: CASSLWGGLAGDQETQYF. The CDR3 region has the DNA TGTGCCAGCAGCTTATGGGGGGGACTAGCGGGGGACCAAGAGACCCAGTACTTC.

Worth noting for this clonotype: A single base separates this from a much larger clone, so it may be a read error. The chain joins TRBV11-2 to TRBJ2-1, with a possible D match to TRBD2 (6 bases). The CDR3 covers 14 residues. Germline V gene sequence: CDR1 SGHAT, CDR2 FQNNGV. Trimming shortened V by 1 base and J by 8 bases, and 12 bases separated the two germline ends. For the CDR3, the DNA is TGTGCCAGCAGCTTAGTGGGAGGTTACGATGAGCAGTTCTTC. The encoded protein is CASSLVGGYDEQFF.

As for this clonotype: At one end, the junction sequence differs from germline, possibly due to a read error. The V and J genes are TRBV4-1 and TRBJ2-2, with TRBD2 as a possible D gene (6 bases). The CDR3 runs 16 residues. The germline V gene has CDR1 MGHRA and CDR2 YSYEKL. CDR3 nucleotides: TGCGCCAGCAGCTATCGGGACGGGAGTCGCACCGGGGAGCTGTCTTTT. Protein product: CASSYRDGSRTGELSF.

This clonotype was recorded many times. CDR3 loop: CASSPEKQGTDTQYF. In DNA form, the CDR3 reads TGTGCCAGCTCACCAGAGAAGCAGGGCACAGATACGCAGTATTTT. The chain uses TRBV18 and TRBJ2-3; D gene ambiguous. From germline, CDR1 is KGHSH and CDR2 LQKENI. CDR3 length: 15 residues. V lost 2 bases and J lost 1, with 10 bases in between.

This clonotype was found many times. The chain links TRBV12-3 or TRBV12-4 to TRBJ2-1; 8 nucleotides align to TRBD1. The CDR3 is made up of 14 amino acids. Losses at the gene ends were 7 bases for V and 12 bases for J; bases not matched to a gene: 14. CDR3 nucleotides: TGTGCCAGCAAAACAGGGGGGACCGATGGAGTGCAGTTCTTC. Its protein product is CASKTGGTDGVQFF.

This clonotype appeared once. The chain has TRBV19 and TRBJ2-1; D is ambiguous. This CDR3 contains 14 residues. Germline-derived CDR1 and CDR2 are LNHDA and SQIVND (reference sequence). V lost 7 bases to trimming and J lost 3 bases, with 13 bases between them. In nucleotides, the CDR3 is TGTGCCAGTAAGGCGAAAAGGCTCTACAATGAGCAGTTCTTC. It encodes CASKAKRLYNEQFF.

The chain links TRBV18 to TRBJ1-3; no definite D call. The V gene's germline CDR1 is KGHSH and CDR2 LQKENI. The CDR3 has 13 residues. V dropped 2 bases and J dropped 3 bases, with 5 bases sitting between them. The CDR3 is CASSPDRGNTIYF. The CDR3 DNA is TGTGCCAGCTCACCAGATCGTGGAAACACCATATATTTT.

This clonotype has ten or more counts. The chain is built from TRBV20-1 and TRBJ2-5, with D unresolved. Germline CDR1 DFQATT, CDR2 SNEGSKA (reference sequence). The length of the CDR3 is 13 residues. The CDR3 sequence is CMTKTQYQETQYF. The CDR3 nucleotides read TGCATGACAAAGACTCAGTACCAAGAGACCCAGTACTTC.

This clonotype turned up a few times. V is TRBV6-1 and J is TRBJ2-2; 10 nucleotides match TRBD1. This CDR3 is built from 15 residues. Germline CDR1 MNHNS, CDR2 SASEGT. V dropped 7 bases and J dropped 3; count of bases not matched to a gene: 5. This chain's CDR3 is CASTRTGGDTGELFF. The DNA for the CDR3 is TGTGCCAGCACCCGGACAGGGGGGGACACCGGGGAGCTGTTTTTT.